The 19 T cell receptor beta chains below were found in one sample sequenced in a study of T cells in Graves' hyperthyroidism and ophthalmopathy. From RNA transcripts, TCR beta CDR3 regions were amplified. An initial round of RT-PCR targeting the TCR CDR3 relied on the HTBI primer set. One entry per CDR3 protein, called by TCRdb with MiXCR from the multiplex PCR reads. The sample has some 550,000 distinct CDR3 sequences, less than 25% seen once. The sequenced sample was blood. The receptors here all came from a man aged 18 to 30 with Graves' hyperthyroidism.

This clonotype has a count of ten or more. This rearrangement joins TRBV7-9 to TRBJ1-1; D is possibly TRBD1 (6 bases). V dropped 2 bases and J dropped 6 bases, with 16 bases sitting between them. Germline CDR1 reads SEHNR; CDR2 reads FQNEAQ (reference sequence). The CDR3 has 15 residues. For the CDR3, the DNA is TGTGCCAGCAGCTTAAAGACCGACAGGAGCCCTGAAGCTTTCTTT. Its translation is CASSLKTDRSPEAFF.

Many counts were recorded for this clonotype. The CDR3 nucleotides are TGTGCCAGCAGCTTCGGCAGGGGGCTGATTGGCTACACCTTC. It encodes CASSFGRGLIGYTF. The rearrangement joins TRBV11-2 to TRBJ1-2, with TRBD1 identical over 8 bases. The V gene end was trimmed by 3 bases and the J gene end by 7 bases; junction bases not matched to a gene: 7. The germline V gene encodes CDR1 SGHAT and CDR2 FQNNGV. The CDR3 covers 14 residues.

This chain uses TRBV20-1 with TRBJ2-5, with 13 bases fitting TRBD2. CDR1 DFQATT and CDR2 SNEGSKA come from the germline V gene (reference sequence). V trimming: 0 bases; J trimming: 1 base; junction bases outside the gene matches: 11. This CDR3 region has 19 residues. In nucleotides, the CDR3 is TGCAGTGCTAGAGAGATCCCGGGACTAGCGGGACCTGGCCAAGAGACCCAGTACTTC. As protein: CSAREIPGLAGPGQETQYF.

This clonotype has a handful of counts. This chain links TRBV24-1 with TRBJ2-3; D may be TRBD1 (5 bases). Trimming removed 4 bases at V and 4 bases at J, with 17 bases between. This CDR3 spans 16 amino acids. Germline V gene data show CDR1 as KGHDR and CDR2 as SFDVKD. CDR3 sequence: CATSDPGRLGADTQYF. The CDR3 DNA reads as TGTGCCACCAGTGACCCAGGACGCCTAGGGGCAGATACGCAGTATTTT.

This clonotype was counted at least ten times. CDR3 sequence reads: CASSDGQPSNYGYTF. The CDR3 DNA follows: TGCGCCAGCAGCGATGGACAGCCTTCTAACTATGGCTACACCTTC. The J gene is TRBJ1-2, the V gene TRBV5-1; tentatively, D is TRBD1 (6 bases). Germline V lookup: CDR1 SGHRS, CDR2 YFSETQ. The CDR3 covers 15 residues. The germline V and J ends were trimmed by 4 bases and 0 bases, with 13 bases remaining between them.

This clonotype was detected ten times or more. The chain uses TRBV13 and TRBJ2-7; 7 nucleotides line up with TRBD1. CDR1 is PRHDT and CDR2 is FYEKMQ in the germline V gene (reference sequence). After removal of 6 bases from V and 1 base from J, the junction contained 9 bases not matched to a gene. The CDR3 loop spans 15 amino acids. The CDR3: CASSSSGTASYEQYF. In DNA form, the CDR3 reads TGTGCCAGCAGTTCGTCCGGGACAGCTTCCTACGAGCAGTACTTC.

In its sample, this clonotype was seen many times. The chain uses TRBV7-8 and TRBJ2-7, with a tentative D call TRBD2 (6 bases). The CDR3 has 13 residues. Trimming stripped 4 bases from V and 3 bases from J, with 10 bases between. Germline loops: CDR1 SGHVS, CDR2 FQNEAQ. The CDR3 protein is CASSSRDFYEQYF. CDR3 nucleotide sequence: TGTGCCAGCAGCTCCCGGGACTTCTACGAGCAGTACTTC. The complete variable domain, with remaining parts taken from reference TRBV7-8 and TRBJ2-7, reads GAGVSQSPRYKVAKRGQDVALRCDPISGHVSLFWYQQALGQGPEFLTYFQNEAQLDKSGLPSDRFFAERPEGSVSTLKIQRTQQEDSAVYLCASSSRDFYEQYFGPGTRLTVT.

The sample holds a few counts of this clonotype. The rearrangement joins TRBV12-3 or TRBV12-4 to TRBJ1-1, with D unclear. The CDR3 runs to 14 residues. V was pared by 5 bases and J by 6 bases, with 16 bases between. CDR3 protein: CASSPGRVPPEAFF. CDR3 nucleotide sequence: TGTGCCAGCAGTCCTGGACGGGTTCCCCCTGAAGCTTTCTTT.

This clonotype appeared many times. The chain employs TRBV28 and TRBJ2-7; the match to TRBD1 covers 8 bases. This CDR3 spans 14 amino acids. Trimming cost V 6 bases and J 6 bases; bases outside gene matches: 10. Germline V gene data show CDR1 as MDHEN and CDR2 as SYDVKM. The CDR3 loop is CASSHRGIQGEQYF. The CDR3, as DNA: TGTGCCAGCAGCCACAGGGGGATCCAGGGCGAGCAGTACTTC. Drawing the rest from reference TRBV28 and TRBJ2-7, the complete variable domain is DVKVTQSSRYLVKRTGEKVFLECVQDMDHENMFWYRQDPGLGLRLIYFSYDVKMKEKGDIPEGYSVSREKKERFSLILESASTNQTSMYLCASSHRGIQGEQYFGPGTRLTVT.

In its sample, this clonotype was seen many times. The chain carries TRBV12-3 or TRBV12-4 and TRBJ1-2, with TRBD1 identical over 10 bases. The CDR3 consists of 15 residues. Losses at the gene ends were 5 bases for V and 8 bases for J; bases not matched to a gene: 11. The chain's CDR3 is CASSPITGTGEGYTF. CDR3 nucleotides: TGTGCCAGCAGTCCAATTACCGGGACAGGGGAAGGCTACACCTTC.

This clonotype was picked up many times. The chain employs TRBV5-1 and TRBJ2-7; D possibly matches TRBD1 or TRBD2 (5 bases each). Germline CDR1 and CDR2: SGHRS and YFSETQ. V was clipped by 0 bases and J by 5 bases, with 12 bases between them. The CDR3 has 14 amino acids. CDR3 sequence reads: CASSLGLGTDEQYF. In DNA, the CDR3 is TGCGCCAGCAGCTTGGGCTTAGGGACGGACGAGCAGTACTTC. The variable domain in full, with the rest retrieved from reference TRBV5-1 and TRBJ2-7, is KAGVTQTPRYLIKTRGQQVTLSCSPISGHRSVSWYQQTPGQGLQFLFEYFSETQRNKGNFPGRFSGRQFSNSRSEMNVSTLELGDSALYLCASSLGLGTDEQYFGPGTRLTVT.

This clonotype has ten or more counts. The genes are TRBV27 and TRBJ1-1; TRBD1 agrees at 7 bases. This CDR3 region has 15 residues. Germline loops: CDR1 MNHEY, CDR2 SMNVEV (reference sequence). J was trimmed by 4 bases and V by 4 bases; bases with no gene match: 9. As DNA, the CDR3 is TGTGCCAGCAGTTCCAAGGACAGGTGGGGCACTGAAGCTTTCTTT. Protein sequence: CASSSKDRWGTEAFF.

This chain links TRBV6-1 with TRBJ2-5; 11 bases align to TRBD1. Per the germline V gene, CDR1 is MNHNS and CDR2 is SASEGT. The CDR3 is 15 residues long. J lost 4 bases, V lost 4 bases, and 5 bases had no gene match. CDR3 region: CASSGTGGAAETQYF. CDR3 in DNA: TGTGCCAGCAGTGGGACAGGGGGCGCCGCAGAGACCCAGTACTTC.

At least ten counts were recorded for this clonotype. The rearrangement uses TRBV24-1 and TRBJ1-5, with 7 bases identical to TRBD1. The CDR3 extends over 14 amino acids. The V gene's germline CDR1 is KGHDR and CDR2 SFDVKD. The junction had 7 bases not matched to a gene; V was cut back by 12 bases and J by 0 bases. CDR3 loop: CAAGTAYSNQPQHF. As DNA, the CDR3 is TGTGCCGCCGGGACAGCCTATAGCAATCAGCCCCAGCATTTT.

This clonotype was recorded only once. The J gene is TRBJ2-5, the V gene TRBV30; 7 bases are shared with TRBD1. Germline V gives CDR1 GTSNPN, CDR2 SVGIG (reference sequence). This CDR3 has 15 amino acids. With V trimmed by 2 bases and J by 2 bases, 8 bases remained unmatched. The CDR3 loop reads CAWSPGTALQETQYF. For the CDR3, the DNA is TGTGCCTGGAGTCCAGGGACAGCCCTTCAAGAGACCCAGTACTTC.

In its sample, this clonotype was seen a few times. The chain combines TRBV12-3 or TRBV12-4 with TRBJ2-7; unclear D gene. CDR3 length: 13 amino acids. Trimming pared 6 bases from V and 7 bases from J, leaving 16 bases between. CDR3 loop: CASSRDIRGEQYF. The CDR3 DNA sequence: TGTGCCAGCAGCCGCGACATACGTGGAGAGCAGTACTTC.

This clonotype was picked up many times. This rearrangement joins TRBV6-2 or TRBV6-3 to TRBJ2-7; the match to TRBD2 covers 10 bases. Per germline, CDR1 MNHEY and CDR2 SVGEGT. V lost 3 bases to trimming and J lost 4 bases; unmatched junction nucleotides: 6. The CDR3 runs 15 residues. In DNA, the CDR3 is TGTGCCAGCAGTTATCTCTCTAGCGGGGGTTACGAGCAGTACTTC. This sequence encodes CASSYLSSGGYEQYF.

J is TRBJ2-7 and V is TRBV6-1; TRBD1 or TRBD2 may be the D gene (5 bases each). Per the germline V gene, CDR1 is MNHNS and CDR2 is SASEGT. Trimming took off 3 bases at V and 3 bases at J, with 9 bases between the two ends. There are 13 residues in the CDR3. DNA for the CDR3: TGTGCCAGCAGTGACCGGGACGGCTACGAGCAGTACTTC. It encodes CASSDRDGYEQYF.

This clonotype was counted only a few times. V usage is TRBV4-2 and J usage is TRBJ2-4, with D possibly being TRBD2 (5 bases). CDR1 is LGHNA and CDR2 is YNFKEQ in the germline V gene. Trimming left V 0 bases short and J 2 bases short, with 8 bases between. The CDR3 contains 15 residues. The CDR3 region has the DNA TGTGCCAGCAGCCAAGAGCAGACTACCAAAAACATTCAGTACTTC. Protein: CASSQEQTTKNIQYF.